This T cell receptor (beta chain) originates from a study of spatial heterogeneity in lung cancer. In its sample, this clonotype was seen once. For a library built for alpha chains, this beta chain is a stray read; little rests on its size. Germline V gives CDR1 LGHNA, CDR2 YNFKEQ. Trimming cost V 2 bases and J 4 bases; bases outside gene matches: 6. CDR3 length: 16 amino acids. Time point in this sample: sample taken at primary tumor resection. A total of around 67 untreated early-stage non-small cell lung cancer patients served as donors. Whole RNA, which was extracted from tumor, nontumor lung tissue or frozen PBMC, was sequenced without any cell sorting. From the 5' RACE reads, TCRdb called clonotypes with MiXCR, one entry per CDR3 protein. The sample lists around 6,000 distinct CDR3 sequences, roughly an eighth occurring once.

The TCR comes from a human donor with early-stage non-small cell lung cancer. This material consisted of lung tissue, taken at surgery. The chain carries TRBV4-2 and TRBJ1-5, with 9 bases aligning to TRBD1. As DNA, the CDR3 is TGTGCCAGCAGCCAAATGGGGACAGGGCCGAATCAGCCCCAGCATTTT. Its protein is CASSQMGTGPNQPQHF.